Listed below are T cell receptor beta chains from one sample, sequenced in a study of T cell responses to AZD1222 COVID-19 vaccine. The repertoire was sequenced with immunoSEQ multiplex PCR; TCRdb's copy has only in-frame clones and lacks some. Of 120,000 to 150,000 clones in the sample, 88% were seen once. This specimen consisted of peripheral blood, obtained on day 0 of AZD1222 vaccination. The receptor source for this set is an adult in good health. CDR3s include the opening cysteine and the closing phenylalanine or tryptophan. Each record gives: D gene, V gene, J gene, clone size, CDR3 protein, CDR3 DNA. D genes are given only for firm matches. Only some rows state a clone size, as once, few, many or a class for expanded clones.

D gene: -
V gene: TRBV5-1
J gene: TRBJ2-3
clone size: -
CDR3 protein: CASSLAVDTDTQYF
CDR3 DNA: TGCGCCAGCAGCTTGGCCGTTGACACAGATACGCAGTATTTT

D gene: TRBD1
V gene: TRBV5-1
J gene: TRBJ1-3
clone size: -
CDR3 protein: CASSWGQFGNTIYF
CDR3 DNA: TGCGCCAGCAGCTGGGGACAGTTTGGAAACACCATATATTTT

D gene: TRBD2
V gene: TRBV3-1/TRBV3-2
J gene: TRBJ2-1
clone size: once
CDR3 protein: CASSRRVASGGKEQFF
CDR3 DNA: TGTGCCAGCAGTCGCAGGGTGGCTAGCGGGGGCAAAGAGCAGTTCTTC

D gene: TRBD1
V gene: TRBV5-1
J gene: TRBJ1-1
clone size: -
CDR3 protein: CASSLGQGYTEAFF
CDR3 DNA: TGCGCCAGCAGCTTAGGACAGGGGTACACTGAAGCTTTCTTT

D gene: TRBD1
V gene: TRBV18
J gene: TRBJ1-2
clone size: once
CDR3 protein: CASSLLTGGAYGYTF
CDR3 DNA: TGTGCCAGCTCACTCCTTACAGGGGGCGCCTATGGCTACACCTTC

D gene: -
V gene: TRBV9
J gene: TRBJ2-5
clone size: -
CDR3 protein: CASSTAGRQETQYF
CDR3 DNA: TGTGCCAGCAGCACCGCCGGCCGGCAAGAGACCCAGTACTTC

D gene: -
V gene: TRBV30
J gene: TRBJ2-7
clone size: few
CDR3 protein: CAWRAAATLTYEQYF
CDR3 DNA: TGTGCCTGGAGGGCTGCGGCCACTCTTACCTACGAGCAGTACTTC

D gene: -
V gene: TRBV16
J gene: TRBJ1-5
clone size: -
CDR3 protein: CASSRPTGIGQPQHF
CDR3 DNA: TGTGCCAGCAGCCGCCCAACAGGGATTGGCCAGCCCCAGCATTTT

D gene: -
V gene: TRBV18
J gene: TRBJ2-7
clone size: -
CDR3 protein: CASSPREDSYEQYF
CDR3 DNA: TGTGCCAGCTCACCACGGGAAGACTCCTACGAGCAGTACTTC

D gene: -
V gene: TRBV19
J gene: TRBJ1-4
clone size: -
CDR3 protein: CASGGLFEKLFF
CDR3 DNA: TGTGCCAGTGGGGGACTCTTTGAAAAACTGTTTTTT

D gene: -
V gene: TRBV9
J gene: TRBJ2-2
clone size: once
CDR3 protein: CASSVVRSTGELFF
CDR3 DNA: TGTGCCAGCAGCGTAGTGAGATCAACCGGGGAGCTGTTTTTT

D gene: -
V gene: TRBV30
J gene: TRBJ1-1
clone size: -
CDR3 protein: CAWSKVRVGTEAFF
CDR3 DNA: TGTGCCTGGAGTAAAGTGAGGGTAGGCACTGAAGCTTTCTTT